A single sample gave rise to the 2 T cell receptor beta chains below, sequenced in a study of T-cell reconstitution after alpha-beta-depleted transplantation in children (dated by TCRdb to 2016 to 2017). In light of the paper, this sample's treatment or condition label describes: allogeneic hematopoietic cell transplantation with graft depleted of TCRalphabeta T cells and CD19 B cells. Libraries were prepared through PCR. Data came from an Illumina HiSeq 2500. TCR libraries were prepared with molecular barcoding, using unique molecular identifiers to normalize TCRbeta repertoire quantification. The public reads were quality trimmed at Q25 with fastp and then assembled into clones with MiXCR by TCRdb, keeping productive beta chains. Duplicate CDR3 protein sequences are folded into a single record with the most common DNA and genes. The sample data list 670,000 or so distinct CDR3 sequences, and around 14% of these were observed just once. Together, the top ten hold 0.79% of the sample.

The source was PBMCs, collected before TCRalphabeta/CD19-depleted stem cell transplant. Every receptor here comes from a girl aged 2 to 10 with congenital amegakaryocytic thrombocytopenia, due to receive a stem cell transplant.

This clonotype came up many times. The rearrangement links TRBV20-1 to TRBJ2-5, with D perhaps assigned TRBD1 or TRBD2 (5 bases each). The CDR3 is 13 residues long. Trimming removed 3 bases from V and 3 bases from J, with 11 bases in between. From germline, CDR1 is DFQATT and CDR2 SNEGSKA (reference sequence). This CDR3 is CSASTGPKETQYF. For the CDR3, the DNA is TGCAGTGCTAGTACGGGACCAAAAGAGACCCAGTACTTC.

Many counts were recorded for this clonotype. CDR3 nucleotide sequence: TGTGCCAGCAGCTTAGTTGCGGGATACCCTGGGGCCGAGCAGTACTTC. Translating it yields CASSLVAGYPGAEQYF. The chain combines TRBV7-9 with TRBJ2-7; D is perhaps TRBD2 (6 bases). Between the trimmed V and J ends, which lost 1 base and 6 bases, there was a span of 19 bases. CDR1 and CDR2 (germline): SEHNR, FQNEAQ (reference sequence). The CDR3 is made up of 16 amino acids.